A selection of T cell receptor beta chains follows, all from one sample in a study of cytomegalovirus exposure and HLA in healthy donors. Using immunoSEQ multiplex PCR, the repertoire was profiled, and TCRdb retains in-frame clones only, with some absent. The repertoire holds roughly 110,000 clones, with approximately 80% as singletons. The sequencing sample was made of PBMCs. The receptors were gathered from a young woman in good health and CMV-seronegative. Both conserved end residues are part of each CDR3. A D gene is named only where the DNA matches it firmly. Part of the rows lack a size; the others show once, few, many or a class for expanded clones.

CDR3,DNA,size,length,V,D,J
CASSSRTGQRYGYTF,TGCGCCAGCAGCTCGAGGACAGGGCAGCGCTATGGCTACACCTTC,.,15,TRBV5-1,TRBD1,TRBJ1-2
CASLPDRQGVYGYTF,TGTGCCAGCCTCCCAGACCGACAGGGTGTTTATGGCTACACCTTC,.,15,TRBV21-1,.,TRBJ1-2
CASSSQRGGNQPQHF,TGTGCCAGCAGCTCGCAGCGGGGAGGCAATCAGCCCCAGCATTTT,.,15,TRBV7-8,.,TRBJ1-5
CASSPQGASGYTF,TGTGCCAGCAGCCCCCAGGGGGCGAGTGGCTACACCTTC,.,13,TRBV6-1,TRBD1,TRBJ1-2
CASHKSGTGLFEPQHF,TGTGCCAGCCACAAATCCGGGACAGGGTTATTTGAGCCCCAGCATTTT,.,16,TRBV5-8,TRBD1,TRBJ1-5
CASRRTGEAGNTIYF,TGTGCCAGCAGACGGACAGGGGAAGCTGGAAACACCATATATTTT,.,15,TRBV27,TRBD1,TRBJ1-3
CATLWATHSGEQFF,TGTGCCACCCTTTGGGCTACACATAGCGGTGAGCAGTTCTTC,.,14,TRBV28,.,TRBJ2-1
CASRGGNQPQHF,TGTGCCAGCAGGGGCGGGAATCAGCCCCAGCATTTT,.,12,TRBV6-6,.,TRBJ1-5
CASSPSGTGDYEQYF,TGTGCCAGCAGTCCCTCCGGGACAGGGGACTACGAGCAGTACTTC,.,15,TRBV28,TRBD1,TRBJ2-7
CASSPKGLEDTQYF,TGTGCCAGCAGCCCAAAGGGGCTCGAGGATACGCAGTATTTT,.,14,TRBV7-2,.,TRBJ2-3
CASSQDYGLAGVSETQYF,TGCGCCAGCAGCCAAGATTATGGTCTAGCGGGGGTGTCAGAGACCCAGTACTTC,few,18,TRBV4-3,TRBD2,TRBJ2-5
CASSQGLAEQETQYF,TGTGCCAGCAGTCAGGGATTAGCGGAACAAGAGACCCAGTACTTC,.,15,TRBV2,.,TRBJ2-5
CASSIQRSNQPQHF,TGTGCCAGTAGTATCCAGAGGAGCAATCAGCCCCAGCATTTT,.,14,TRBV19,.,TRBJ1-5
CASNAGQGLKGLAGAWGNEQFF,TGTGCCAGTAACGCGGGACAGGGGTTAAAGGGACTAGCGGGAGCCTGGGGAAATGAGCAGTTCTTC,once,22,TRBV19,TRBD2,TRBJ2-1
CASSPGQQETQYF,TGTGCCAGCTCACCGGGACAGCAAGAGACCCAGTACTTC,few,13,TRBV18,TRBD1,TRBJ2-5
CASSYRDREGETQYF,TGTGCCAGCAGTTACCGGGACAGGGAAGGGGAGACCCAGTACTTC,.,15,TRBV6-5,TRBD1,TRBJ2-5
CASSRPTGADTQYF,TGTGCCAGCAGCAGGCCCACAGGGGCAGATACGCAGTATTTT,.,14,TRBV13,TRBD1,TRBJ2-3
CASSHSPNTGELFF,TGTGCCAGCAGCCATAGCCCGAACACCGGGGAGCTGTTTTTT,.,14,TRBV5-6,.,TRBJ2-2
CATSSGGYYEKLFF,TGTGCGACGAGCAGTGGGGGCTACTATGAAAAACTGTTTTTT,.,14,TRBV7-2,.,TRBJ1-4
CASSSLLPWQFF,TGTGCCAGCAGTTCGCTATTGCCGTGGCAGTTCTTC,.,12,TRBV28,.,TRBJ2-1
CSVGTVSGNTIYF,TGCAGCGTTGGGACAGTCTCTGGAAACACCATATATTTT,.,13,TRBV29-1,.,TRBJ1-3
CASSGTGGVRYNEQFF,TGTGCCAGCAGCGGGACAGGGGGCGTGAGATACAATGAGCAGTTCTTC,.,16,TRBV9,TRBD1,TRBJ2-1
CSVEKTGVNTGELFF,TGCAGCGTCGAAAAGACAGGGGTAAACACCGGGGAGCTGTTTTTT,.,15,TRBV29-1,TRBD1,TRBJ2-2